This TCR beta chain appears in the sequencing data of a study of OX40 agonist ivuxolimab in advanced cancers. Study at large: Among those enrolled, mean age was approximately 62 years (range about 20 to 79) and approximately 83% were male.

From germline, CDR1 is SGHTA and CDR2 FQGNSA. V gave up 5 bases and J gave up 5 bases, with 21 bases separating them. The CDR3 runs to 16 residues. Libraries were prepared by immunoSEQ multiplex PCR; TCRdb keeps only in-frame clonotypes and omits some of them. Among approximately 68,000 clones listed, less than 90% were seen once. This rearrangement joins TRBV7-2 to TRBJ2-5, with D maybe TRBD2 (6 bases). This TCR derives from an adult with an advanced solid tumor such as melanoma, head and neck, liver or kidney cancer. The sequencing used CD4+ or CD8+ T cells sorted from blood, collected in a trial of the OX40 agonist ivuxolimab. The CDR3: CASSPSGPRRWETQYF. For the CDR3, the DNA is TGTGCCAGCAGCCCCAGCGGGCCAAGGAGGTGGGAGACCCAGTACTTC.